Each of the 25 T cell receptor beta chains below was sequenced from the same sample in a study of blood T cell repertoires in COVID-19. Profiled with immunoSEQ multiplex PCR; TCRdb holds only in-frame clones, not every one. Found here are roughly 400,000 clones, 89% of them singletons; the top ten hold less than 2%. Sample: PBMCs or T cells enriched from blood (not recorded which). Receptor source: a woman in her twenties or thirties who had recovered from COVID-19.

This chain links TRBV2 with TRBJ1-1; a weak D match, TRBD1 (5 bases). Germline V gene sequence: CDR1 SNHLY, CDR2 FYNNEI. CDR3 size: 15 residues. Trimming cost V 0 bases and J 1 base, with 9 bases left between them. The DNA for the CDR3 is TGTGCCAGCAGTGAAGCTGGGGCAAGGAACACTGAAGCTTTCTTT. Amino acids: CASSEAGARNTEAFF.

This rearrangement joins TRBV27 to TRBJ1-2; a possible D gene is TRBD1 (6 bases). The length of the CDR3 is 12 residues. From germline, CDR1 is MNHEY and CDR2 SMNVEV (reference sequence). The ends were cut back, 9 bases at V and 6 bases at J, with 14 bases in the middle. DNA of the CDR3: TGTGCCAGTAGCACCCCAGGGGATGGCTACACCTTC. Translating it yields CASSTPGDGYTF.

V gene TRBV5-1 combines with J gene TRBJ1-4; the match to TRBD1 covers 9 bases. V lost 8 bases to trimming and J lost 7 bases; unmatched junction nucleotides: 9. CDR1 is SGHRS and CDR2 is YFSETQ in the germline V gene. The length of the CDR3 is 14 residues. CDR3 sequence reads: CASYAGTGIEKLFF. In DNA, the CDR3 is TGCGCCAGTTACGCCGGGACAGGGATTGAAAAACTGTTTTTT.

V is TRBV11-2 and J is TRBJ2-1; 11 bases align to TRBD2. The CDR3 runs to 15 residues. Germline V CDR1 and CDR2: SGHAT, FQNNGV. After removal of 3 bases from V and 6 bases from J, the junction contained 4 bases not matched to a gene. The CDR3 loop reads CASSFSLAGGNEQFF. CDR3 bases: TGTGCCAGCAGCTTTAGCCTAGCGGGGGGCAATGAGCAGTTCTTC.

CDR3: CASSLRSRVYNPPVLVHQPQHF. The DNA of the CDR3 is TGTGCCAGCAGTTTAAGGTCCAGGGTTTATAACCCTCCGGTGTTAGTACATCAGCCCCAGCATTTT. The V gene is TRBV28, the J gene TRBJ1-5, with D perhaps TRBD1 (5 bases). CDR3 length: 22 residues. Per the germline V gene, CDR1 is MDHEN and CDR2 is SYDVKM. The V end was cut by 2 bases, the J end by 5 bases, with 34 bases between. The full variable domain, completed using reference TRBV28 and TRBJ1-5, is DVKVTQSSRYLVKRTGEKVFLECVQDMDHENMFWYRQDPGLGLRLIYFSYDVKMKEKGDIPEGYSVSREKKERFSLILESASTNQTSMYLCASSLRSRVYNPPVLVHQPQHFGDGTRLSIL.

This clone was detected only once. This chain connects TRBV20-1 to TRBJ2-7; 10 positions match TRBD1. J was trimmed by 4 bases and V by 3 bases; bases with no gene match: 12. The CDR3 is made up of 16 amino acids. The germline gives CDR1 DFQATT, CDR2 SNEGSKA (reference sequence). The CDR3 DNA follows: TGCAGTGCTAGTTTACCTCCGGGACAGGGGATTTACGAGCAGTACTTC. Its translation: CSASLPPGQGIYEQYF.

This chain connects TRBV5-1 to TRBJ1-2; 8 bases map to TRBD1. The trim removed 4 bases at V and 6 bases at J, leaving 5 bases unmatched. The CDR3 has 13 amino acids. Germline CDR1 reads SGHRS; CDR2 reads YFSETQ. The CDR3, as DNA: TGCGCCAGCAGCCACGACAGGGGCGATGGCTACACCTTC. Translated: CASSHDRGDGYTF.

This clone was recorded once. CDR3 region: CASSSTGSNTGELFF. Written as DNA, the CDR3 is TGTGCCAGCAGTTCGACAGGATCGAACACCGGGGAGCTGTTTTTT. The chain joins TRBV27 to TRBJ2-2; tentatively, D is TRBD1 (6 bases). Germline CDR1 and CDR2: MNHEY and SMNVEV (reference sequence). CDR3 length: 15 amino acids. V gave up 4 bases and J gave up 0 bases, with 9 bases separating them.

The CDR3 reads CASSLVRQGLSDEQYF. The CDR3 region has the DNA TGCGCCAGCAGCTTGGTCCGACAGGGCCTTAGCGACGAGCAGTACTTC. The rearrangement joins TRBV5-1 to TRBJ2-7; 7 nucleotides line up with TRBD1. Per the germline V gene, CDR1 is SGHRS and CDR2 is YFSETQ. This CDR3 is built from 16 residues. With V trimmed by 0 bases and J by 5 bases, 11 bases remained unmatched.

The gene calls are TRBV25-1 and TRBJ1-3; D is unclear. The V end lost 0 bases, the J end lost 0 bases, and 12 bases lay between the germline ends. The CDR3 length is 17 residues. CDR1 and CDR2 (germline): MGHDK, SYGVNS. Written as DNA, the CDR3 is TGTGCCAGCAGTGAATATTTCCCGGGGAGCTCTGGAAACACCATATATTTT. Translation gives CASSEYFPGSSGNTIYF.

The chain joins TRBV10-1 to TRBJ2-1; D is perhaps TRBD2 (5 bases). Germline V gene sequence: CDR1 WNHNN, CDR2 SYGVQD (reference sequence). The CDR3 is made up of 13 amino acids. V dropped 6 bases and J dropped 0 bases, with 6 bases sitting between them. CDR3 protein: CASSGGSYNEQFF. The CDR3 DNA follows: TGCGCCAGCAGCGGAGGCTCCTACAATGAGCAGTTCTTC.

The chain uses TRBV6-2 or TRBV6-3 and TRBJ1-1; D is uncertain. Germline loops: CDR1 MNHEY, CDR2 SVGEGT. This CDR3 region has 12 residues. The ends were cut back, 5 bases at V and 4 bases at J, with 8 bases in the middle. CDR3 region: CASSKHLTEAFF. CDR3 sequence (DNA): TGTGCCAGCAGTAAACATCTCACTGAAGCTTTCTTT.

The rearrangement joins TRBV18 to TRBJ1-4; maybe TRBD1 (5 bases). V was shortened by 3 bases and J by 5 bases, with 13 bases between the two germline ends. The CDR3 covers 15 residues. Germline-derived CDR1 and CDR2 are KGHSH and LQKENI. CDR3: CASSPSYGGNEKLFF. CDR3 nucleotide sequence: TGTGCCAGCTCACCTTCGTACGGGGGGAATGAAAAACTGTTTTTT.

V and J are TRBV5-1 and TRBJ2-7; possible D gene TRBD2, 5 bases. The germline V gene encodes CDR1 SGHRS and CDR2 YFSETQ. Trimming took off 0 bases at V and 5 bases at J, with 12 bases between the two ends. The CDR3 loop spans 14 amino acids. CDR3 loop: CASSLGGLGNEQYF. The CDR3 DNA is TGCGCCAGCAGCTTGGGAGGACTGGGAAACGAGCAGTACTTC.

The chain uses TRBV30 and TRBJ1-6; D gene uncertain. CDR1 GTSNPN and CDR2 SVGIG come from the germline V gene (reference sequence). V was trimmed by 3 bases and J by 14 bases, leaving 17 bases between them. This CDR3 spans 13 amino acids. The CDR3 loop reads CAWSPGGPISLHF. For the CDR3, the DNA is TGTGCCTGGAGCCCAGGTGGGCCTATATCCCTCCACTTT.

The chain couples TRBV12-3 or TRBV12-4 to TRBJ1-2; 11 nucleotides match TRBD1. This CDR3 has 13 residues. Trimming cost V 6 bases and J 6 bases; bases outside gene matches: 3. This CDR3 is CASRWTGGHGYTF. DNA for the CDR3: TGTGCCAGCAGGTGGACAGGGGGCCATGGCTACACCTTC.

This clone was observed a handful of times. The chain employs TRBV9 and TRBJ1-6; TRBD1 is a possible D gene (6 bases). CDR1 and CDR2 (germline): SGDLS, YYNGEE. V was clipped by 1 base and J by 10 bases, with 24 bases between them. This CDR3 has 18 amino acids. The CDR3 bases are TGTGCCAGCAGCGTACGTAAGGGCCCATGGCAGGGGCACTCACCCCTCCACTTT. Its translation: CASSVRKGPWQGHSPLHF.

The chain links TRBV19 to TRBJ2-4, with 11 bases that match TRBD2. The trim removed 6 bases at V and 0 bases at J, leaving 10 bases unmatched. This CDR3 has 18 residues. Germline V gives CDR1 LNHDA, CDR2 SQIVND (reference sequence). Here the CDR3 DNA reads TGTGCCAGTAGCCATAGCGGGAGGGTGGGGCTAGCCAAAAACATTCAGTACTTC. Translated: CASSHSGRVGLAKNIQYF.

The CDR3 DNA sequence: TGTGCCAGCAGCCCCAGGGGAACGGCTTCTGGAAACACCATATATTTT. As protein: CASSPRGTASGNTIYF. This chain connects TRBV6-6 to TRBJ1-3, with D perhaps TRBD1 (6 bases). The CDR3 spans 16 residues. V was shortened by 6 bases and J by 1 base, with 16 bases between the two germline ends. Germline lookup yields CDR1 MNHNY and CDR2 SVGAGI (reference sequence).

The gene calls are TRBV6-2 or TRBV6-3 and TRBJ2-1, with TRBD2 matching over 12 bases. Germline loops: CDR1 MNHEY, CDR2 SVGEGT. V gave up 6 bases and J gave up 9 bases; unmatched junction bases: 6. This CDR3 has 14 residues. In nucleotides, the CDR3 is TGTGCCAGCAGGCCTAGCGGGGGGGCGCGTGAGCAGTTCTTC. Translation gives CASRPSGGAREQFF.

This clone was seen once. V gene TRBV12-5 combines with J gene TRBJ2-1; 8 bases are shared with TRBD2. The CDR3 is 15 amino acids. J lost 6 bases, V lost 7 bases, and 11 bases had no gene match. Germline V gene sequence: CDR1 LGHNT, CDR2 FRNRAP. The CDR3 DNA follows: TGTGCTAGTGCTGCCGGGACTAGTACCCTCAATGAGCAGTTCTTC. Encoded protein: CASAAGTSTLNEQFF.

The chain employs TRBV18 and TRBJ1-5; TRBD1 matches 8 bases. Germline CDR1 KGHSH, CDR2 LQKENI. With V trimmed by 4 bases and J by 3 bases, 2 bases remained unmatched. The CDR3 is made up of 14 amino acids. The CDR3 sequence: CASSHRGDNQPQHF. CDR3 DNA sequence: TGTGCCAGCTCACACAGGGGGGACAATCAGCCCCAGCATTTT.

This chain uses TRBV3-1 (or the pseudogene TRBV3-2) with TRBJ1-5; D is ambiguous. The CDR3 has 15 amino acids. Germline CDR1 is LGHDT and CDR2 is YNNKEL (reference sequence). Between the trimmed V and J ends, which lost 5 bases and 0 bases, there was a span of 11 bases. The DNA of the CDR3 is TGTGCCAGCAGCGAGGGAATTAATAGCAATCAGCCCCAGCATTTT. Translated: CASSEGINSNQPQHF.

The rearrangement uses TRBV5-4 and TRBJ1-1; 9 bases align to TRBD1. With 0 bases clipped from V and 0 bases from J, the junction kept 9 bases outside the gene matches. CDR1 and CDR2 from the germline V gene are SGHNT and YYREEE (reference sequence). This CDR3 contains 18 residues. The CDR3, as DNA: TGTGCCAGCAGCTTGGGCCCAGCGGGACAGGGATTGAACACTGAAGCTTTCTTT. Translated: CASSLGPAGQGLNTEAFF.

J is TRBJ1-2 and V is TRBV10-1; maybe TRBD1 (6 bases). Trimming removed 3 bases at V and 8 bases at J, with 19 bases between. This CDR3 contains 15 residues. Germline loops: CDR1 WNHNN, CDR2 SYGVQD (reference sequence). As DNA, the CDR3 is TGCGCCAGCAGTGAAGATACCGCTACAGGGTGCGGCTACACCTTC. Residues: CASSEDTATGCGYTF.